These T cell receptor beta chains were read from a single sample in a study of shared clonotypes between healthy human individuals. Only in-frame clones appear in the TCRdb table, and some are missing; sequencing was by immunoSEQ multiplex PCR. This table has more than 550,000 clones, 90% appearing once. Sequenced sample: memory CD8+ T cells from PBMCs. The receptors shown here come from a man younger than 30 in good health. Some clones in this sample may be carry-over from other donors' samples. CDR3s include the opening cysteine and the closing phenylalanine or tryptophan. D genes are given only for firm matches. Rows may omit the clone size; those that give it use once, few, many or a size class.

abundance | j_gene | v_gene | d_gene | CDR3aa | CDR3nt
NA | TRBJ2-1 | TRBV7-9 | TRBD2 | CASTIPASGYNEQFF | TGTGCCAGCACCATCCCCGCTAGCGGATACAATGAGCAGTTCTTC
NA | TRBJ2-7 | TRBV10-2 | TRBD2 | CASSEAGLADYEQYF | TGCGCCAGCAGTGAGGCGGGACTAGCCGATTACGAGCAGTACTTC
NA | TRBJ1-2 | TRBV19 | NA | CASSMRLRDYGYTF | TGTGCCAGTAGTATGAGACTCCGAGATTATGGCTACACCTTC
NA | TRBJ2-1 | TRBV19 | NA | CASSIPLTPGEQFF | TGTGCCAGTAGTATCCCCCTTACCCCAGGTGAGCAGTTCTTC
NA | TRBJ1-1 | TRBV30 | NA | CAWSALGEAFF | TGTGCCTGGAGCGCCCTAGGTGAAGCTTTCTTT
NA | TRBJ2-1 | TRBV28 | TRBD2 | CASSPLAGGLYEQFF | TGTGCCAGCAGTCCCCTAGCGGGAGGGCTCTATGAGCAGTTCTTC
NA | TRBJ2-3 | TRBV9 | NA | CASSVGRETFTDTQYF | TGTGCCAGCAGCGTAGGGCGGGAAACCTTCACAGATACGCAGTATTTT
NA | TRBJ2-3 | TRBV30 | TRBD2 | CASLAGYPGGDTQYF | TGTGCCTCCCTAGCGGGGTACCCCGGAGGAGATACGCAGTATTTT
NA | TRBJ2-1 | TRBV6-1 | TRBD2 | CASRGGDYAYNEQFF | TGTGCCAGCAGGGGGGGGGACTATGCCTACAATGAGCAGTTCTTC
NA | TRBJ1-1 | TRBV9 | NA | CASSGGGTEAFF | TGTGCCAGCAGCGGCGGGGGCACTGAAGCTTTCTTT
NA | TRBJ2-5 | TRBV14 | TRBD1 | CASSQATGVGTQYF | TGTGCCAGCAGCCAAGCGACAGGGGTCGGGACCCAGTACTTC
few | TRBJ1-1 | TRBV5-1 | NA | CASSFEARGNTEAFF | TGCGCCAGCAGCTTTGAGGCTCGGGGGAACACTGAAGCTTTCTTT
NA | TRBJ1-1 | TRBV7-9 | NA | CASSPGVGGRLAVTAFF | TGTGCCAGCAGCCCCGGGGTAGGGGGGCGGTTAGCTGTGACAGCTTTCTTT
NA | TRBJ1-1 | TRBV5-1 | TRBD1 | CASSGRDRGYTEAFF | TGCGCCAGCAGCGGACGGGACAGGGGCTACACTGAAGCTTTCTTT
NA | TRBJ2-5 | TRBV11-2 | TRBD2 | CASSLYSPLAGETQYF | TGTGCCAGCAGCTTATATAGTCCCTTAGCGGGGGAGACCCAGTACTTC
NA | TRBJ1-5 | TRBV30 | TRBD1 | CAWSAGGWSQPQHF | TGTGCCTGGAGCGCAGGGGGCTGGAGCCAGCCCCAGCATTTT
NA | TRBJ1-5 | TRBV9 | NA | CASSAGGGQPQHF | TGTGCCAGCAGCGCCGGAGGGGGTCAGCCCCAGCATTTT
NA | TRBJ2-1 | TRBV11-2 | TRBD2 | CASSLGPSGVSGEQFF | TGTGCCAGCAGCTTAGGTCCTAGCGGGGTCTCGGGTGAGCAGTTCTTC
NA | TRBJ2-3 | TRBV9 | TRBD1 | CASSVLWTGGSDTQYF | TGTGCCAGCAGCGTACTTTGGACAGGGGGTTCAGATACGCAGTATTTT
NA | TRBJ2-7 | TRBV5-1 | NA | CASSFMAPSEQYF | TGCGCCAGCAGCTTTATGGCACCAAGCGAGCAGTACTTC
NA | TRBJ2-7 | TRBV10-2 | NA | CASSEGGWGYEQYF | TGCGCCAGCAGTGAGGGGGGGTGGGGATACGAGCAGTACTTC
once | TRBJ2-7 | TRBV5-1 | NA | CASSSEYEQYF | TGCGCCAGCAGCTCAGAGTACGAGCAGTACTTC
NA | TRBJ1-1 | TRBV5-1 | NA | CASSPGDTINTEAFF | TGCGCCAGCAGCCCCGGGGACACCATAAACACTGAAGCTTTCTTT
once | TRBJ2-7 | TRBV10-3 | TRBD2 | CAISEAREGSSYEQYF | TGTGCCATCAGTGAGGCGAGGGAGGGTAGCTCCTACGAGCAGTACTTC
once | TRBJ2-7 | TRBV5-6 | NA | CASSLGHYPYEQYF | TGTGCCAGCAGCTTAGGGCACTACCCGTATGAGCAGTACTTC
NA | TRBJ1-2 | TRBV7-3 | TRBD1 | CASSSRTGFGGGYTF | TGTGCCAGCAGCTCCAGGACAGGGTTTGGGGGAGGCTACACCTTC